Below are 31 T cell receptor beta chains sequenced from a single sample in a study of CD8+ T cells in alopecia areata. Treatment denoted: oral pan-JAK inhibitor, 5-10 mg twice daily. cDNA prepared by RNA extraction and subsequent reverse transcription served as the template for sequencing. The repertoire was sequenced with immunoSEQ multiplex PCR; TCRdb's copy has only in-frame clones and lacks some. The sample holds 110,000 or so clones, less than 60% seen once. Specimen: CD4+ T cells sorted from blood, collected at week 24, from a patient treated with tofacitinib. Every receptor here comes from a human donor with alopecia areata.

In nucleotides, the CDR3 is TGTGCCAGCAGCGCAACAGACTCTGGGGCCAACGTCCTGACTTTC. Translated: CASSATDSGANVLTF. V and J are TRBV2 and TRBJ2-6; no clear D. CDR1 and CDR2 from the germline V gene are SNHLY and FYNNEI. The CDR3 has 15 residues. Between the trimmed V and J ends, which lost 6 bases and 0 bases, there was a span of 9 bases.

In its sample, this clone was seen a few times. V usage is TRBV4-2 and J usage is TRBJ1-2; 8 bases line up with TRBD1. The CDR3 length is 14 residues. V was clipped by 5 bases and J by 4 bases; unmatched bases: 6. Germline lookup yields CDR1 LGHNA and CDR2 YNFKEQ. This CDR3 reads CASSSGQGGYGYTF. The CDR3 region has the DNA TGTGCCAGCAGCTCAGGACAGGGCGGCTATGGCTACACCTTC.

The chain carries TRBV6-5 and TRBJ2-3; D may be TRBD2 (6 bases). CDR1 and CDR2 (germline): MNHEY, SVGAGI. The CDR3 is 12 residues long. V lost 6 bases, J lost 7 bases, and 11 bases lay in between. The CDR3 DNA reads TGTGCCAGCAGCTCCGGGGGAAATACGCAGTATTTT. As protein: CASSSGGNTQYF.

The chain uses TRBV6-6 and TRBJ1-6; D unclear. The CDR3 is made up of 14 amino acids. V lost 6 bases and J 6 bases, leaving 12 bases between the germline ends. Germline V gives CDR1 MNHNY, CDR2 SVGAGI (reference sequence). The CDR3 sequence is CASREGLANSPLHF. Written as DNA, the CDR3 is TGTGCCAGCAGGGAAGGGCTAGCTAATTCACCCCTCCACTTT.

This clone was detected only a few times. The chain uses TRBV11-2 and TRBJ2-5; possible D gene TRBD1, 6 bases. V dropped 4 bases and J dropped 3 bases, with 9 bases sitting between them. The V gene's germline CDR1 is SGHAT and CDR2 FQNNGV. The CDR3 consists of 13 residues. CDR3 region: CASSSTGKETQYF. The CDR3 region has the DNA TGTGCCAGCAGCTCTACAGGGAAAGAGACCCAGTACTTC.

This clone was detected once. This CDR3 is CAWSQTVGTQYF. The CDR3 DNA reads TGTGCCTGGAGCCAGACCGTCGGTACGCAGTATTTT. The J gene is TRBJ2-3, the V gene TRBV30; no reliable D call. V gave up 3 bases and J gave up 8 bases, with 12 bases separating them. The CDR3 is 12 amino acids. From germline, CDR1 is GTSNPN and CDR2 SVGIG (reference sequence).

The sample holds one count of this clone. The DNA of the CDR3 is TGTGCCTGGAGTGTTGGAGGGAACGAGCAGTACTTC. It translates to CAWSVGGNEQYF. The chain has TRBV30 and TRBJ2-7; weak D call: TRBD2 (6 bases). The ends were cut back, 0 bases at V and 5 bases at J, with 8 bases in the middle. Germline V gene lookup returns CDR1 GTSNPN and CDR2 SVGIG (reference sequence). CDR3 length equals 12 residues.

The CDR3 loop is CAWSSDRAGSGANVLTF. The DNA of the CDR3 is TGTGCCTGGAGTTCGGACAGGGCGGGCTCTGGGGCCAACGTCCTGACTTTC. The chain carries TRBV30 and TRBJ2-6, with 8 bases identical to TRBD1. CDR3 length equals 17 residues. Unmatched junction bases numbered 6, after V lost 2 bases and J lost 0 bases. The germline V gene has CDR1 GTSNPN and CDR2 SVGIG (reference sequence).

This clone was seen only a few times. The chain has TRBV5-1 and TRBJ2-5; possibly TRBD1 for D (5 bases). The length of the CDR3 is 14 residues. Per the germline V gene, CDR1 is SGHRS and CDR2 is YFSETQ. V shed 0 bases and J shed 2 bases, with 8 bases lying between them. The CDR3 region has the DNA TGCGCCAGCAGCTTGGGTCCAGGGCAAGAGACCCAGTACTTC. It translates to CASSLGPGQETQYF.

This rearrangement joins TRBV29-1 to TRBJ1-2, with D unclear. V lost 4 bases, J lost 7 bases, and 13 bases lay in between. There are 12 residues in the CDR3. The germline V gene encodes CDR1 SQVTM and CDR2 ANQGSEA. The CDR3 here is CSVGRLEGGYTF. The CDR3 DNA reads TGCAGCGTTGGTCGGTTGGAGGGTGGCTACACCTTC.

V and J are TRBV27 and TRBJ2-3, with TRBD1 identical over 7 bases. Germline V CDR1 and CDR2: MNHEY, SMNVEV (reference sequence). Trimming cost V 6 bases and J 5 bases; bases outside gene matches: 8. CDR3 length: 14 residues. The CDR3 nucleotides are TGTGCCAGCAGACTAGACAGGGTCGGAGATACGCAGTATTTT. This encodes CASRLDRVGDTQYF.

This clone was recorded a few times. V gene TRBV29-1 combines with J gene TRBJ2-7; 11 bases map to TRBD2. The CDR3 has 14 residues. Trimming removed 0 bases from V and 12 bases from J; junction bases left unmatched: 10. The germline gives CDR1 SQVTM, CDR2 ANQGSEA. CDR3 bases: TGCAGCGTTGAAGATACGGCTAGCGGGGGGAAGTGGTACTTC. Encoded protein: CSVEDTASGGKWYF.

The chain employs TRBV30 and TRBJ1-1, with D unresolved. CDR1 is GTSNPN, CDR2 SVGIG, per germline (reference sequence). Between the trimmed V and J ends, which lost 2 bases and 3 bases, there was a span of 10 bases. The CDR3 contains 13 residues. This CDR3 reads CAWSSFEDTEAFF. CDR3 in DNA: TGTGCCTGGAGTTCCTTTGAAGACACTGAAGCTTTCTTT.

V is TRBV5-1 and J is TRBJ2-1, with D maybe TRBD2 (6 bases). The CDR3 is made up of 15 amino acids. Germline-derived CDR1 and CDR2 are SGHRS and YFSETQ. The V end was cut by 0 bases, the J end by 3 bases, with 10 bases between. This CDR3 reads CASSLDAGSYNEQFF. Written as DNA, the CDR3 is TGCGCCAGCAGCTTGGACGCGGGGAGCTACAATGAGCAGTTCTTC.

This clone has only a few counts. The rearrangement uses TRBV7-9 and TRBJ1-2; 7 positions agree with TRBD1. V gave up 5 bases and J gave up 4 bases; unmatched junction bases: 10. The CDR3 sequence is 15 residues long. In germline, CDR1 is SEHNR, CDR2 FQNEAQ (reference sequence). CDR3 in amino acids: CASSPTTGRPYGYTF. As DNA, the CDR3 is TGTGCCAGCAGCCCCACGACAGGGAGGCCCTATGGCTACACCTTC.

The table lists this clone with a few counts. This chain connects TRBV29-1 to TRBJ2-6; the D gene is possibly TRBD2 (6 bases). Between the trimmed V and J ends, which lost 6 bases and 0 bases, there was a span of 12 bases. The length of the CDR3 is 15 residues. The V gene's germline CDR1 is SQVTM and CDR2 ANQGSEA. CDR3 nucleotides: TGCAGCGTGGGGGAGGCGACCTCTGGGGCCAACGTCCTGACTTTC. This gives the protein CSVGEATSGANVLTF.

This clone was seen a few times. V and J are TRBV30 and TRBJ2-5; D is perhaps TRBD2 (6 bases). The CDR3 extends over 8 amino acids. Germline assignment: CDR1 GTSNPN and CDR2 SVGIG (reference sequence). Trimming stripped 8 bases from V and 13 bases from J, with 11 bases between. The CDR3 here is CAGGTGYF. In DNA form, the CDR3 reads TGTGCCGGGGGGACGGGGTACTTC.

The chain joins TRBV5-4 to TRBJ1-2; 9 bases match TRBD1. The length of the CDR3 is 15 residues. Losses at the gene ends were 4 bases for V and 4 bases for J; bases not matched to a gene: 8. The germline CDR1 and CDR2 sequences are SGHNT and YYREEE (reference sequence). Here the CDR3 reads CASSLLQGASYGYTF. CDR3 DNA: TGTGCCAGCAGCCTTCTACAGGGGGCAAGCTATGGCTACACCTTC.

This rearrangement joins TRBV30 to TRBJ2-6; D is ambiguous. Germline lookup yields CDR1 GTSNPN and CDR2 SVGIG (reference sequence). This CDR3 contains 15 residues. Trimming took off 3 bases at V and 0 bases at J, with 9 bases between the two ends. In DNA form, the CDR3 reads TGTGCCTGGAGCCTAATGAGCTCTGGGGCCAACGTCCTGACTTTC. Residues: CAWSLMSSGANVLTF.

The CDR3 region is CASSQTGGWGKNIQYF. The DNA for the CDR3 is TGCGCCAGCAGCCAAACAGGGGGCTGGGGCAAAAACATTCAGTACTTC. The V and J genes are TRBV4-1 and TRBJ2-4; TRBD1 agrees at 9 bases. The length of the CDR3 is 16 residues. V shed 2 bases, J shed 3 bases, and the junction held 5 bases outside the gene matches. Germline-derived CDR1 and CDR2 are MGHRA and YSYEKL.

The chain recombines TRBV28 with TRBJ1-5; TRBD1 matches at 7 bases. The CDR3 sequence is 14 residues long. The V gene end was trimmed by 7 bases and the J gene end by 6 bases; junction bases not matched to a gene: 9. Germline lookup yields CDR1 MDHEN and CDR2 SYDVKM. The CDR3 protein is CASTYRGRGQPQHF. CDR3 bases: TGTGCCAGCACCTACAGGGGTAGGGGTCAGCCCCAGCATTTT.

The chain couples TRBV20-1 to TRBJ2-5; D unclear. The CDR3 length is 11 residues. Trimming removed 4 bases from V and 1 base from J, with 4 bases in between. Germline CDR1 reads DFQATT; CDR2 reads SNEGSKA (reference sequence). CDR3 in amino acids: CSAKPQETQYF. For the CDR3, the DNA is TGCAGTGCTAAACCCCAAGAGACCCAGTACTTC.

The chain combines TRBV6-5 with TRBJ2-4; the D is unclear. Trimming shortened V by 0 bases and J by 7 bases, and 7 bases separated the two germline ends. The CDR3 is made up of 13 amino acids. CDR1 and CDR2 from the germline V gene are MNHEY and SVGAGI. DNA for the CDR3: TGTGCCAGCAGTTACTCGTCTGGGAACATTCAGTACTTC. Translation: CASSYSSGNIQYF.

The CDR3 DNA is TGCGCCAGCAGCCAAGAACAGAACTACGAGCAGTACTTC. Translated, it gives CASSQEQNYEQYF. This sequence joins TRBV4-3 and TRBJ2-7; D unclear. This CDR3 is built from 13 residues. Trimming took off 0 bases at V and 3 bases at J, with 6 bases between the two ends. Germline CDR1 reads LGHNA; CDR2 reads YSLEER.

The chain joins TRBV27 to TRBJ2-7; 8 bases are a match to TRBD2. V dropped 4 bases and J dropped 2; count of bases not matched to a gene: 10. From germline, CDR1 is MNHEY and CDR2 SMNVEV (reference sequence). CDR3 length: 16 amino acids. This CDR3 is CASSSPSTSGTYEQYF. The CDR3 nucleotides read TGTGCCAGCAGTTCCCCGTCTACTAGCGGAACCTACGAGCAGTACTTC.

This chain links TRBV4-1 with TRBJ1-2; the D is unclear. The germline V and J ends were trimmed by 1 base and 4 bases, with 10 bases remaining between them. Per the germline V gene, CDR1 is MGHRA and CDR2 is YSYEKL. The CDR3 is 14 amino acids. The CDR3 protein is CASSQGSFSYGYTF. For the CDR3, the DNA is TGCGCCAGCAGCCAAGGAAGCTTCAGCTATGGCTACACCTTC.

This chain joins TRBV30 and TRBJ2-1; D is undetermined. Per the germline V gene, CDR1 is GTSNPN and CDR2 is SVGIG (reference sequence). Trimming removed 3 bases at V and 5 bases at J, with 8 bases between. This CDR3 spans 12 amino acids. This chain's CDR3 is CAWSVPNNEQFF. As DNA, the CDR3 is TGTGCCTGGAGCGTGCCCAACAATGAGCAGTTCTTC.

The rearrangement links TRBV7-2 to TRBJ2-3, with no clear D. This CDR3 is 12 amino acids long. Germline V lookup: CDR1 SGHTA, CDR2 FQGNSA. Trimming removed 7 bases from V and 5 bases from J, with 10 bases in between. CDR3 protein: CASTPWGDTQYF. CDR3 DNA sequence: TGTGCCAGCACTCCTTGGGGAGATACGCAGTATTTT. The variable domain in full, with the rest retrieved from reference TRBV7-2 and TRBJ2-3, is GAGVSQSPSNKVTEKGKDVELRCDPISGHTALYWYRQSLGQGLEFLIYFQGNSAPDKSGLPSDRFSAERTGGSVSTLTIQRTQQEDSAVYLCASTPWGDTQYFGPGTRLTVL.

V usage is TRBV11-3 and J usage is TRBJ2-7; D is possibly TRBD1 (5 bases). Trimming left V 0 bases short and J 2 bases short, with 8 bases between. The CDR3 spans 14 residues. From germline, CDR1 is SGHNT and CDR2 YENEEA. For the CDR3, the DNA is TGTGCCAGCAGCTTAGAAGGGGCGGCCTACGAGCAGTACTTC. Translating it yields CASSLEGAAYEQYF.

The rearrangement links TRBV7-9 to TRBJ2-7; D may be TRBD1 (5 bases). V was shortened by 1 base and J by 3 bases, with 16 bases between the two germline ends. The CDR3 spans 16 residues. CDR1 is SEHNR and CDR2 is FQNEAQ in the germline V gene (reference sequence). CDR3 sequence (DNA): TGTGCCAGCAGCTTAGGGTCGGCAGGGTTGGTCTACGAGCAGTACTTC. It specifies CASSLGSAGLVYEQYF.

This chain connects TRBV5-6 to TRBJ1-2; D possibly corresponds to TRBD1 (5 bases). Germline V gives CDR1 SGHDT, CDR2 YYEEEE. V gave up 2 bases and J gave up 5 bases, with 13 bases separating them. This CDR3 region has 14 residues. In DNA, the CDR3 is TGTGCCAGCAGCTTACCAGGGCTTTCATATGGCTACACCTTC. It is translated as CASSLPGLSYGYTF. Based on the CDR3 plus reference TRBV5-6 and TRBJ1-2, the full variable domain is DAGVTQSPTHLIKTRGQQVTLRCSPKSGHDTVSWYQQALGQGPQFIFQYYEEEERQRGNFPDRFSGHQFPNYSSELNVNALLLGDSALYLCASSLPGLSYGYTFGSGTRLTVV.